Listed below are T cell receptor beta chains from one sample, sequenced in a study of cytomegalovirus exposure and HLA in healthy donors. Sequenced by immunoSEQ multiplex PCR; TCRdb stores in-frame clones only, minus some. The sample lists about 120,000 clones; around 69% were seen once. The sample consisted of PBMCs. These receptors all stem from a man aged 50 to 60 in good health and CMV-seropositive. Each CDR3 is given with its conserved first and last residue. Fields, in order: J gene, D gene, clone size, V gene, CDR3 DNA, CDR3 protein. A D gene is named only where the DNA matches it firmly. The listing skips clone size in some rows; elsewhere it reads once, few, many or a size class.

j_gene: TRBJ1-4; d_gene: -; abundance: few; v_gene: TRBV5-1; CDR3nt: TGCGCCAGCAGCGTCACCTCTCAGGGTTTCGGTGAAAAACTGTTTTTT; CDR3aa: CASSVTSQGFGEKLFF
j_gene: TRBJ2-7; d_gene: -; abundance: -; v_gene: TRBV28; CDR3nt: TGTGCCAGCAGCCCAGGGATATCGTACGAGCAGTACTTC; CDR3aa: CASSPGISYEQYF
j_gene: TRBJ2-7; d_gene: TRBD2; abundance: -; v_gene: TRBV27; CDR3nt: TGTGCCAGCTCGGGACTAGTCCCCCCCTACGAGCAGTACTTC; CDR3aa: CASSGLVPPYEQYF
j_gene: TRBJ2-5; d_gene: -; abundance: -; v_gene: TRBV7-9; CDR3nt: TGTGCCAGCAGCTTAGAAGAGGAGACCCAGTACTTC; CDR3aa: CASSLEEETQYF
j_gene: TRBJ2-7; d_gene: TRBD1; abundance: -; v_gene: TRBV6-5; CDR3nt: TGTGCCAGCAGCCCCACACTGGACAGGGACGACGAGCAGTACTTC; CDR3aa: CASSPTLDRDDEQYF
j_gene: TRBJ2-1; d_gene: -; abundance: -; v_gene: TRBV6-5; CDR3nt: TGTGCCAGCAGTTACTCGGGGGGGGCAAATGAGCAGTTCTTC; CDR3aa: CASSYSGGANEQFF
j_gene: TRBJ2-7; d_gene: -; abundance: few; v_gene: TRBV7-2; CDR3nt: TGTGCCAGCAGCCCCCCCCGGAGCTCCTACGAGCAGTACTTC; CDR3aa: CASSPPRSSYEQYF
j_gene: TRBJ2-5; d_gene: -; abundance: -; v_gene: TRBV10-2; CDR3nt: TGCGCCCTGCAGAGGGGGAGGGGAGAGACCCAGTACTTC; CDR3aa: CALQRGRGETQYF
j_gene: TRBJ2-7; d_gene: -; abundance: -; v_gene: TRBV28; CDR3nt: TGTGCCAGCACCAGCCCAAGCGGAAGGATCTACGAGCAGTACTTC; CDR3aa: CASTSPSGRIYEQYF
j_gene: TRBJ2-7; d_gene: TRBD2; abundance: -; v_gene: TRBV11-2; CDR3nt: TGTGCCAGCAGCTGGACTAGCGGGAGCCATACCTACGAGCAGTACTTC; CDR3aa: CASSWTSGSHTYEQYF
j_gene: TRBJ1-3; d_gene: -; abundance: few; v_gene: TRBV7-9; CDR3nt: TGTGCCAGCAGCCTAAGGGGCTCTACTGGAAACACCATATATTTT; CDR3aa: CASSLRGSTGNTIYF
j_gene: TRBJ1-4; d_gene: -; abundance: -; v_gene: TRBV5-1; CDR3nt: TGCGCCAGCAGCTTATCCGGGACAAAGGAGGAAAAACTGTTTTTT; CDR3aa: CASSLSGTKEEKLFF
j_gene: TRBJ1-5; d_gene: TRBD1; abundance: -; v_gene: TRBV6-4; CDR3nt: TGTGCCAGCAGTGCGTCCGGGACAGGCGATCAGCCCCAGCATTTT; CDR3aa: CASSASGTGDQPQHF
j_gene: TRBJ2-1; d_gene: TRBD2; abundance: -; v_gene: TRBV28; CDR3nt: TGTGCCAGCAGGCCTCCCGGGACTAGCGCATACAATGAGCAGTTCTTC; CDR3aa: CASRPPGTSAYNEQFF
j_gene: TRBJ1-5; d_gene: -; abundance: -; v_gene: TRBV5-8; CDR3nt: TGTGCCAGCAGCCCCGTGTTGGGGCTAAGCAATCAGCCCCAGCATTTT; CDR3aa: CASSPVLGLSNQPQHF
j_gene: TRBJ1-2; d_gene: -; abundance: -; v_gene: TRBV6-5; CDR3nt: TGTGCCAGCAGTTACTCCGCGCTTATTGGCTACACCTTC; CDR3aa: CASSYSALIGYTF
j_gene: TRBJ1-3; d_gene: TRBD1; abundance: -; v_gene: TRBV5-1; CDR3nt: TGCGCCAGCAGCCCAGCCGGGACAGTAACTGGAAACACCATATATTTT; CDR3aa: CASSPAGTVTGNTIYF
j_gene: TRBJ1-4; d_gene: -; abundance: -; v_gene: TRBV28; CDR3nt: TGTGCCAGCAGTCCGCGCGGGAGGGGATATGAAAAACTGTTTTTT; CDR3aa: CASSPRGRGYEKLFF
j_gene: TRBJ2-5; d_gene: TRBD1; abundance: -; v_gene: TRBV27; CDR3nt: TGTGCCAGCAGTTTAGAAGGCCCGACAGGGGGGAGCGGGGAGACCCAGTACTTC; CDR3aa: CASSLEGPTGGSGETQYF
j_gene: TRBJ2-7; d_gene: -; abundance: -; v_gene: TRBV6-5; CDR3nt: TGTGCCAGCAGGCAAACCAGGTTCGAGCAGTACTTC; CDR3aa: CASRQTRFEQYF
j_gene: TRBJ2-7; d_gene: TRBD2; abundance: -; v_gene: TRBV7-9; CDR3nt: TGTGCCAGCAGCTCCACGGGACTAGCGGGATATTACTACGAGCAGTACTTC; CDR3aa: CASSSTGLAGYYYEQYF
j_gene: TRBJ2-3; d_gene: -; abundance: -; v_gene: TRBV6-5; CDR3nt: TGTGCCAGCAGCCGAAGCTCGGGGACAGATACGCAGTATTTT; CDR3aa: CASSRSSGTDTQYF
j_gene: TRBJ1-2; d_gene: TRBD1; abundance: -; v_gene: TRBV4-1; CDR3nt: TGCGCCAGCAGCCAAGGGCAGGGGGATCCATATGGCTACACCTTC; CDR3aa: CASSQGQGDPYGYTF
j_gene: TRBJ2-7; d_gene: TRBD2; abundance: -; v_gene: TRBV5-1; CDR3nt: TGCGCCAGCAGCTTGGCCGGTATTTGGCGGGAGGGCCGGTACGAGCAGTACTTC; CDR3aa: CASSLAGIWREGRYEQYF
j_gene: TRBJ2-5; d_gene: TRBD2; abundance: -; v_gene: TRBV6-5; CDR3nt: TGTGCCAGCAACCTAGCGGGAACGGGCCAAGAGACCCAGTACTTC; CDR3aa: CASNLAGTGQETQYF
j_gene: TRBJ1-2; d_gene: -; abundance: -; v_gene: TRBV2; CDR3nt: TGTGCCAGCAGTGGACAGCAGAACTATGGCTACACCTTC; CDR3aa: CASSGQQNYGYTF
j_gene: TRBJ1-1; d_gene: TRBD1; abundance: -; v_gene: TRBV4-1; CDR3nt: TGCGCCAGCAGCCAACAACAGACCGGGACAGTGAACACTGAAGCTTTCTTT; CDR3aa: CASSQQQTGTVNTEAFF
j_gene: TRBJ2-1; d_gene: TRBD1; abundance: -; v_gene: TRBV10-3; CDR3nt: TGTGCCATCAGTCTTTATGACAGGGTCGGGTACAATGAGCAGTTCTTC; CDR3aa: CAISLYDRVGYNEQFF
j_gene: TRBJ2-1; d_gene: TRBD2; abundance: -; v_gene: TRBV11-3; CDR3nt: TGTGCCAGCAGCTTTAGCGGGGGTTCCTACAATGAGCAGTTCTTC; CDR3aa: CASSFSGGSYNEQFF